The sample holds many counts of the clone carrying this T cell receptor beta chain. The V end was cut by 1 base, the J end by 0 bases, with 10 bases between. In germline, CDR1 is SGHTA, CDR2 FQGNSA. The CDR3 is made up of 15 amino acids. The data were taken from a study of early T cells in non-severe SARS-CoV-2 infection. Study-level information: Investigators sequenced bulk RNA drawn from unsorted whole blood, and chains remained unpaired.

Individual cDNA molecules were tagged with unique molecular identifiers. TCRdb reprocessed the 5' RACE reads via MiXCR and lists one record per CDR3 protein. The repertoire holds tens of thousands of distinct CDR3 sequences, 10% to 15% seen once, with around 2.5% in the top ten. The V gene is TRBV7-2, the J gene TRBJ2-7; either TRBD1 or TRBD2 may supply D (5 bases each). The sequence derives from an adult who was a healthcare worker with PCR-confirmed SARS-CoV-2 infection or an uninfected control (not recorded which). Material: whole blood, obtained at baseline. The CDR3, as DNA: TGTGCCAGCAGCTTAGTTGGGGGAAGCTCCTACGAGCAGTACTTC. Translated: CASSLVGGSSYEQYF.